This entry concerns a single TCR beta chain. Its antigen is unknown. This specimen comes from a study of synovial regulatory T cells in juvenile arthritis. Here immunoSEQ multiplex PCR was the method, and the copy in TCRdb shows in-frame clones only, minus some. The sample shows 6,100 or so clones, and around 0.61% sits with its ten largest clones. Patients had median age about 12 years, range about 2.1-25. Findings and limits, study-wide: Largely private between patients, iaTreg TCR repertoires showed partial overlap with synovial Teff and blood CPL repertoires.

CDR3 length: 17 amino acids. The entry carries no DNA sequence. Germline V lookup: CDR1 LNHDA, CDR2 SQIVND (reference sequence). The TCR sequence derives from a donor aged 2 to 35 with juvenile idiopathic arthritis. This chain uses TRBV19 with TRBJ2-7; the D call of TRBD1 rests on TCRdb alone, since no DNA is present to check it. Sequenced input: Treg cells from blood. Subset reported: remaining (HLA-DR-negative) circulating blood Treg cells. CDR3 region: CASSVSGTGALLYEQYF.